This T cell receptor (beta chain) was recorded in a study of blood T cell repertoires in COVID-19. Repertoires were generated with immunoSEQ multiplex PCR, while TCRdb's copy carries only in-frame clones and drops some. The sample lists 120,000 to 150,000 clones; 86% were seen once. V lost 4 bases to trimming and J lost 7 bases; unmatched junction nucleotides: 5. The CDR3 totals 15 residues. Germline CDR1 is MGHRA and CDR2 is YSYEKL. The rearrangement links TRBV4-1 to TRBJ2-1; 12 bases are shared with TRBD2. The sample was peripheral blood. The clonotype originates from a woman between 55 and 75 years old with acute or convalescent COVID-19. The DNA for the CDR3 is TGCGCCAGCAGCCTTCTAGCGGGGGGGCCAAATGAGCAGTTCTTC. This sequence encodes CASSLLAGGPNEQFF.